This is a list of T cell receptor beta chains from one sample in a study of beta chain features in type 1 diabetes. The repertoire was sequenced with immunoSEQ multiplex PCR; TCRdb's copy has only in-frame clones and lacks some. The sample gives 100,000 to 150,000 clones, 9% of which show up once; under 0.9% is in the top ten. Sequenced: central memory CD4+ T cells from blood. The origin of the receptors is a man younger than 40 with type 1 diabetes. CDR3s include the opening cysteine and the closing phenylalanine or tryptophan. The D gene is left open where the match is weak. Size values are once, few and many counts, or a class for expanded clones, and some rows have none.

CDR3,DNA,size,D,J,V
CASSESFSNTGELFF,TGCGCCAGCAGTGAGTCGTTTAGTAACACCGGGGAGCTGTTTTTT,-,-,TRBJ2-2,TRBV10-1
CASTRQGGREQTGANVLTF,TGTGCCAGCACCCGTCAAGGCGGGAGGGAGCAGACTGGGGCCAACGTCCTGACTTTC,few,TRBD2,TRBJ2-6,TRBV7-9
CASSRRGVVYEQYF,TGTGCCAGCAGCCGCAGGGGAGTGGTCTACGAGCAGTACTTC,-,-,TRBJ2-7,TRBV5-6
CASSLNGRETQYF,TGTGCCAGCAGCTTAAATGGGAGGGAGACCCAGTACTTC,-,-,TRBJ2-5,TRBV7-8
CASSLDSYSGANVLTF,TGTGCCAGCAGTCTAGACAGTTACTCTGGGGCCAACGTCCTGACTTTC,-,-,TRBJ2-6,TRBV7-2
CASSRNRQGDNSPLHF,TGTGCCAGCTCAAGAAACCGACAGGGGGATAATTCACCCCTCCACTTT,few,TRBD1,TRBJ1-6,TRBV18
CASSFEGSSYNEQFF,TGTGCTAGCAGCTTTGAAGGGAGCTCCTACAATGAGCAGTTCTTC,-,-,TRBJ2-1,TRBV7-7
CASSQDEQQPQHF,TGTGCCAGCAGCCAAGATGAGCAACAGCCCCAGCATTTT,few,-,TRBJ1-5,TRBV4-2
CASIPWAGNTEAFF,TGTGCCAGCATCCCGTGGGCGGGGAACACTGAAGCTTTCTTT,few,-,TRBJ1-1,TRBV6-5
CASSVQGSGADTQYF,TGTGCCAGCAGCGTACAGGGGTCTGGCGCAGATACGCAGTATTTT,few,-,TRBJ2-3,TRBV9
CASSSPWAGAQYF,TGTGCCAGCAGCTCCCCGTGGGCGGGGGCCCAGTACTTC,few,TRBD2,TRBJ2-5,TRBV7-2
CASFRGRTGIGSYEQYF,TGTGCCAGCTTCAGGGGTCGAACAGGGATCGGCTCCTACGAGCAGTACTTC,few,-,TRBJ2-7,TRBV7-8
CSVEAGTAESSYNEQFF,TGCAGCGTTGAAGCGGGGACAGCCGAGAGCTCCTACAATGAGCAGTTCTTC,few,TRBD1,TRBJ2-1,TRBV29-1
CASSPDSWSYEQYF,TGTGCCAGCAGCCCGGACTCTTGGTCCTACGAGCAGTACTTC,few,-,TRBJ2-7,TRBV9
CSVEDPRGYMNTEAFF,TGCAGCGTTGAAGATCCCAGGGGCTATATGAACACTGAAGCTTTCTTT,few,-,TRBJ1-1,TRBV29-1
CASSLMTSGGAYNEQFF,TGTGCCAGCAGCTTGATGACTAGCGGGGGGGCCTACAATGAGCAGTTCTTC,few,TRBD2,TRBJ2-1,TRBV5-4
CASSVTSFSEQYF,TGTGCCAGCAGCGTGACTAGCTTCTCCGAGCAGTACTTC,few,TRBD2,TRBJ2-7,TRBV7-3
CARAPGWYNEQFF,TGTGCCCGCGCCCCAGGGTGGTACAATGAGCAGTTCTTC,-,-,TRBJ2-1,TRBV2
CASSPGLVPQYF,TGTGCCAGCAGCCCCGGCCTAGTTCCCCAGTACTTC,-,-,TRBJ2-5,TRBV11-2
CASSSYGTQYF,TGTGCCAGCAGCTCATACGGTACGCAGTATTTT,-,-,TRBJ2-3,TRBV27
CASSQGTGGRYEQYF,TGCGCCAGCAGCCAAGGGACAGGGGGACGGTACGAGCAGTACTTC,-,TRBD1,TRBJ2-7,TRBV4-3
CAISEGGQGGEKLFF,TGTGCCATCAGTGAGGGGGGACAGGGAGGTGAAAAACTGTTTTTT,-,TRBD1,TRBJ1-4,TRBV10-3
CASRRTGGTGELFF,TGTGCCAGCAGGCGGACAGGAGGGACCGGGGAGCTGTTTTTT,-,-,TRBJ2-2,TRBV6-6
CASSGSDRLNSPLHF,TGTGCCAGCAGTGGATCCGACAGGTTAAATTCACCCCTCCACTTT,-,-,TRBJ1-6,TRBV2
CASSQEFGEGFYEQYF,TGTGCCAGCAGCCAAGAGTTTGGAGAGGGCTTCTACGAGCAGTACTTC,-,-,TRBJ2-7,TRBV14
CASSLPYQPQHF,TGTGCCAGCAGCCTTCCCTATCAGCCCCAGCATTTT,few,-,TRBJ1-5,TRBV6-1
CASSQLTGDTQYF,TGTGCCAGCAGCCAGCTAACAGGGGATACGCAGTATTTT,few,-,TRBJ2-3,TRBV14
CASSRPGGQETQYF,TGTGCCAGCAGCCGCCCCGGGGGCCAAGAGACCCAGTACTTC,few,-,TRBJ2-5,TRBV6-5
CASSLYGEETQYF,TGTGCCAGCAGCTTATACGGGGAAGAGACCCAGTACTTC,few,-,TRBJ2-5,TRBV7-2
CATSRVGASGPYNEQFF,TGTGCCACCAGCAGAGTAGGGGCTAGCGGGCCCTACAATGAGCAGTTCTTC,-,TRBD2,TRBJ2-1,TRBV15
CASSLQGGQFF,TGTGCCAGCAGCCTTCAGGGGGGGCAGTTCTTC,-,-,TRBJ2-1,TRBV7-8
CASSPPGQADEQYF,TGTGCCAGCTCACCGCCGGGACAGGCAGACGAGCAGTACTTC,-,TRBD1,TRBJ2-7,TRBV18
CASSRDSLGGYTF,TGTGCCAGCAGCCGGGACAGCCTGGGGGGCTACACCTTC,few,TRBD1,TRBJ1-2,TRBV2
CASSLPTGGRGYTF,TGTGCCAGCAGTTTACCGACAGGGGGCAGAGGCTACACCTTC,few,TRBD1,TRBJ1-2,TRBV28
CASSVATGNEKLFF,TGTGCCAGCAGCGTAGCAACAGGGAATGAAAAACTGTTTTTT,few,-,TRBJ1-4,TRBV9